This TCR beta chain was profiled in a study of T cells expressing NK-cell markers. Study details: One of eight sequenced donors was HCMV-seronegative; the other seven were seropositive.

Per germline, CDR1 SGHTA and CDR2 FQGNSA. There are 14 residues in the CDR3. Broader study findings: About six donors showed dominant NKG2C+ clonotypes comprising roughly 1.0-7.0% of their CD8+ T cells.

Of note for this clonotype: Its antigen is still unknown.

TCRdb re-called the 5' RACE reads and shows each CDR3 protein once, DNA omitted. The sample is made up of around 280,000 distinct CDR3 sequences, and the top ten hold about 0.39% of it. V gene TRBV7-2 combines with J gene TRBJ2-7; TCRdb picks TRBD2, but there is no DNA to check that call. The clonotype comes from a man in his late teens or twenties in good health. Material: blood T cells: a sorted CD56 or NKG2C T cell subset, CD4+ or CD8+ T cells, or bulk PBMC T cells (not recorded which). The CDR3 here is CASSPGLANHEQYF.